The subject of this entry is one TCR beta chain. Its antigen remains unidentified. These data originate in a study of cytomegalovirus exposure and HLA in healthy donors. Broader study findings: Immune exposure was documented only through CMV serostatus.

The PCR contained 60 Vbeta and 13 Jbeta primers. This table comes from immunoSEQ multiplex PCR, and its TCRdb copy is limited to in-frame clones, with some not included. The data show about 52,000 clones, less than 70% seen once. The CDR3 extends over 15 amino acids. With V trimmed by 2 bases and J by 8 bases, 4 bases remained unmatched. Germline V gene data show CDR1 as SGHRS and CDR2 as YFSETQ. The chain joins TRBV5-1 to TRBJ1-6; 10 bases agree with TRBD1. This TCR was recovered from a human donor in good health. The sequencing sample was made of PBMCs. The chain's CDR3 is CASSLAGQGYSPLHF. The CDR3 nucleotides read TGCGCCAGCAGCTTAGCGGGACAGGGGTATTCACCCCTCCACTTT.